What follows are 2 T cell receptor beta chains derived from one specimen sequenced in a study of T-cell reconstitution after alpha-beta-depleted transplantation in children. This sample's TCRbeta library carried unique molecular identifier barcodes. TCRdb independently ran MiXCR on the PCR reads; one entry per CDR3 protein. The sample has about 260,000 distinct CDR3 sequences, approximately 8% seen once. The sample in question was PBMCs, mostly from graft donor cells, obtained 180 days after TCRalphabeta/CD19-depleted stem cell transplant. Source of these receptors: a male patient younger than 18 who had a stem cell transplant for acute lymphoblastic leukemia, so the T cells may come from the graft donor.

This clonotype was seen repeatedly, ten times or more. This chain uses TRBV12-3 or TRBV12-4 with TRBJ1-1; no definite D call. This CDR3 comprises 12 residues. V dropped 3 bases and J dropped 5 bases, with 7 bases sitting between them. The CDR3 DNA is TGTGCCAGCAGTTTCATACATACTGAAGCTTTCTTT. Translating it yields CASSFIHTEAFF.

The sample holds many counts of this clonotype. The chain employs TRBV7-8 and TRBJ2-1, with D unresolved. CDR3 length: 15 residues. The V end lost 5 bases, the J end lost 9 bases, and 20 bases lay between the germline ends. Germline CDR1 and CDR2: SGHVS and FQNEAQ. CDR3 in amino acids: CASSQAVLQDGEQFF. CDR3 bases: TGTGCCAGCAGCCAAGCAGTCCTCCAAGATGGTGAGCAGTTCTTC.